The 25 T cell receptor beta chains below all came from one sample that was sequenced in a study of siplizumab effects on memory and regulatory T cells. TCRdb's table, derived via immunoSEQ multiplex PCR, lists solely in-frame clones and lacks some. The sample includes tens of thousands of clones, 95% of them seen just once. Source material: CD8+ T cells sorted from blood. Receptors originate from a human donor in good health.

The genes are TRBV7-6 and TRBJ2-7; D is ambiguous. CDR3 size: 14 residues. Trimming left V 1 base short and J 4 bases short, with 11 bases between. CDR1 is SGHVS and CDR2 is FNYEAQ in the germline V gene. The CDR3 nucleotides are TGTGCCAGCAGCTTAGAACGCGATCCATACGAGCAGTACTTC. Encoded protein: CASSLERDPYEQYF.

CDR3 loop: CASSLGSGGDLYNEQFF. The CDR3 DNA follows: TGTGCCAGCAGCTTAGGCTCGGGCGGCGACCTATACAATGAGCAGTTCTTC. The V gene is TRBV13, the J gene TRBJ2-1; the D is unclear. Germline-derived CDR1 and CDR2 are PRHDT and FYEKMQ (reference sequence). V was clipped by 0 bases and J by 4 bases, with 16 bases between them. This CDR3 is built from 17 residues.

This sequence joins TRBV2 and TRBJ2-1, with D unclear. The germline V and J ends were trimmed by 3 bases and 7 bases, with 19 bases remaining between them. In germline, CDR1 is SNHLY, CDR2 FYNNEI. The CDR3 totals 16 residues. CDR3 coding DNA: TGTGCCAGCAGTGACGGTTGGCTCGTGGTGGAGAATGAGCAGTTCTTC. Protein product: CASSDGWLVVENEQFF.

V and J are TRBV5-6 and TRBJ2-1, with D unresolved. Trimming pared 0 bases from V and 8 bases from J, leaving 12 bases between. Per the germline V gene, CDR1 is SGHDT and CDR2 is YYEEEE. The length of the CDR3 is 14 residues. The CDR3 DNA reads as TGTGCCAGCAGCTTGGAATCTAACCGCGATGAGCAGTTCTTC. It encodes CASSLESNRDEQFF. Based on the CDR3 plus reference TRBV5-6 and TRBJ2-1, the full variable domain is DAGVTQSPTHLIKTRGQQVTLRCSPKSGHDTVSWYQQALGQGPQFIFQYYEEEERQRGNFPDRFSGHQFPNYSSELNVNALLLGDSALYLCASSLESNRDEQFFGPGTRLTVL.

This clone appeared once. The chain has TRBV13 and TRBJ2-1; TRBD2 agrees at 9 bases. The V gene end was trimmed by 6 bases and the J gene end by 7 bases; junction bases not matched to a gene: 7. The CDR3 spans 14 residues. Germline V lookup: CDR1 PRHDT, CDR2 FYEKMQ (reference sequence). CDR3 amino acids: CASSRRGRANEQFF. CDR3 bases: TGTGCCAGCAGTCGGCGCGGGAGGGCGAATGAGCAGTTCTTC.

The V call is TRBV5-1, the J call TRBJ2-3, with 11 bases lining up with TRBD2. The V gene's germline CDR1 is SGHRS and CDR2 YFSETQ. This CDR3 has 17 amino acids. Unmatched junction bases numbered 9, after V lost 4 bases and J lost 2 bases. CDR3 nucleotide sequence: TGCGCCAGCAGCACTGGGGGACTAGCGGACTACACAGATACGCAGTATTTT. Translation gives CASSTGGLADYTDTQYF.

V is TRBV2 and J is TRBJ2-7; D gene unclear. Germline V CDR1 and CDR2: SNHLY, FYNNEI. The CDR3 runs to 15 residues. V was cut by 1 base and J by 0 bases, with 10 bases left in between. This chain's CDR3 is CASSEEGGLSYEQYF. The CDR3 bases are TGTGCCAGCAGTGAAGAAGGCGGCCTCTCCTACGAGCAGTACTTC.

This chain's CDR3 is CASIKTGLRDGYTF. CDR3 nucleotides: TGTGCCAGTATTAAGACAGGGCTGAGGGATGGCTACACCTTC. The chain links TRBV19 to TRBJ1-2; TRBD1 matches 7 bases. This CDR3 contains 14 residues. Germline CDR1 reads LNHDA; CDR2 reads SQIVND (reference sequence). After removal of 7 bases from V and 6 bases from J, the junction contained 11 bases not matched to a gene.

The genes are TRBV28 and TRBJ2-1; the D call may be TRBD1 or TRBD2 (5 bases each). V was pared by 5 bases and J by 6 bases, with 17 bases between. Germline V lookup: CDR1 MDHEN, CDR2 SYDVKM. This CDR3 contains 15 residues. Written as DNA, the CDR3 is TGTGCCAGCAGTCACCTGAGGGGTTTAGGCAATGAGCAGTTCTTC. It codes for CASSHLRGLGNEQFF.

CDR3 in amino acids: CASSIWTSNTGELFF. CDR3 coding DNA: TGTGCCAGTAGTATTTGGACCTCGAACACCGGGGAGCTGTTTTTT. V gene TRBV19 combines with J gene TRBJ2-2; D is undetermined. V lost 3 bases to trimming and J lost 0 bases, with 8 bases between them. This CDR3 comprises 15 residues. Germline CDR1 is LNHDA and CDR2 is SQIVND (reference sequence). The full variable domain, with the rest looked up from reference TRBV19 and TRBJ2-2, is DGGITQSPKYLFRKEGQNVTLSCEQNLNHDAMYWYRQDPGQGLRLIYYSQIVNDFQKGDIAEGYSVSREKKESFPLTVTSAQKNPTAFYLCASSIWTSNTGELFFGEGSRLTVL.

This clone has a single count. The chain links TRBV6-6 to TRBJ1-5; D gene ambiguous. Germline V lookup: CDR1 MNHNY, CDR2 SVGAGI (reference sequence). The CDR3 has 14 amino acids. Trimming took 6 bases from V and 4 from J, leaving 13 bases between them. This CDR3 is CASRTRTGNQPQHF. The CDR3 DNA follows: TGTGCCAGCAGGACCCGGACTGGAAATCAGCCCCAGCATTTT.

This chain connects TRBV7-9 to TRBJ2-5, with 10 bases fitting TRBD2. V was pared by 1 base and J by 1 base, with 3 bases of the junction left unmatched. The length of the CDR3 is 16 residues. The germline CDR1 and CDR2 sequences are SEHNR and FQNEAQ (reference sequence). The CDR3 coding sequence is TGTGCCAGCAGCTTAGAACTAGCGGGACGCCAAGAGACCCAGTACTTC. Its protein product is CASSLELAGRQETQYF.

The chain is built from TRBV6-1 and TRBJ2-3, with a possible D match to TRBD2 (5 bases). CDR1 MNHNS and CDR2 SASEGT come from the germline V gene. The CDR3 runs 15 residues. The germline V and J ends were trimmed by 7 bases and 0 bases, with 14 bases remaining between them. The CDR3 loop reads CASTLGAASTDTQYF. Written as DNA, the CDR3 is TGTGCCAGCACCCTCGGAGCGGCTAGCACAGATACGCAGTATTTT.

This clone was seen only once. The V and J genes are TRBV5-6 and TRBJ2-7; the D gene is possibly TRBD2 (5 bases). This CDR3 spans 14 amino acids. The germline gives CDR1 SGHDT, CDR2 YYEEEE. V lost 0 bases, J lost 0 bases, and 7 bases lay in between. CDR3 nucleotide sequence: TGTGCCAGCAGCTTGGGAGCGGCCTCCTACGAGCAGTACTTC. It encodes CASSLGAASYEQYF.

V is TRBV19 and J is TRBJ2-7; TRBD2 might be the D (5 bases). The CDR3 is 13 residues long. Germline V lookup: CDR1 LNHDA, CDR2 SQIVND (reference sequence). Trimming left V 4 bases short and J 0 bases short, with 7 bases between. This chain's CDR3 is CASSTDFSYEQYF. The CDR3 nucleotides read TGTGCCAGTAGTACGGACTTCTCCTACGAGCAGTACTTC.

The CDR3 region has the DNA TGTGCCAGCAGTCCTGACAGGGGCGATGGCTACACCTTC. Its protein is CASSPDRGDGYTF. V and J are TRBV7-6 and TRBJ1-2; the match to TRBD1 covers 8 bases. The CDR3 covers 13 residues. The V gene's germline CDR1 is SGHVS and CDR2 FNYEAQ. V lost 6 bases to trimming and J lost 6 bases; unmatched junction nucleotides: 6.

The chain has TRBV5-6 and TRBJ2-3; D remains ambiguous. The germline V and J ends were trimmed by 3 bases and 0 bases, with 8 bases remaining between them. The CDR3 runs to 14 residues. CDR1 SGHDT and CDR2 YYEEEE come from the germline V gene. The CDR3: CASSWSTSTDTQYF. CDR3 bases: TGTGCCAGCAGCTGGTCCACTAGCACAGATACGCAGTATTTT.

The chain combines TRBV6-1 with TRBJ2-7; D gene unclear. This CDR3 has 17 residues. From germline, CDR1 is MNHNS and CDR2 SASEGT. V lost 1 base to trimming and J lost 3 bases, with 19 bases between them. In nucleotides, the CDR3 is TGTGCCAGCAGTGAAGAAGTCCCATACCGAAACGGCTACGAGCAGTACTTC. Its translation is CASSEEVPYRNGYEQYF.

The rearrangement uses TRBV19 and TRBJ1-2; unclear D gene. V dropped 5 bases and J dropped 3 bases, with 13 bases sitting between them. This CDR3 has 14 amino acids. Germline-derived CDR1 and CDR2 are LNHDA and SQIVND (reference sequence). DNA for the CDR3: TGTGCCAGTAGTCTGGAAGGAGGGTACTATGGCTACACCTTC. Translated: CASSLEGGYYGYTF.

A note on this clone: This sample includes further DNA sequences coding for the same CDR3. The chain recombines TRBV9 with TRBJ2-1; TRBD2 matches at 8 bases. J lost 2 bases, V lost 2 bases, and 3 bases had no gene match. This CDR3 spans 15 amino acids. The germline V gene encodes CDR1 SGDLS and CDR2 YYNGEE. CDR3 sequence: CASSVSGTPYNEQFF. CDR3 DNA sequence: TGTGCCAGCAGCGTTAGCGGGACTCCCTACAATGAGCAGTTCTTC. Combining the CDR3 with reference TRBV9 and TRBJ2-1 gives the whole variable domain DSGVTQTPKHLITATGQRVTLRCSPRSGDLSVYWYQQSLDQGLQFLIQYYNGEERAKGNILERFSAQQFPDLHSELNLSSLELGDSALYFCASSVSGTPYNEQFFGPGTRLTVL.

This chain uses TRBV4-2 with TRBJ2-1; perhaps TRBD1 as D (5 bases). V lost 8 bases, J lost 6 bases, and 20 bases lay in between. Germline V gene lookup returns CDR1 LGHNA and CDR2 YNFKEQ. This CDR3 is 15 amino acids long. CDR3: CASRLDQGRGNEQFF. The CDR3 coding sequence is TGTGCCAGCCGCCTCGACCAGGGTAGAGGCAATGAGCAGTTCTTC.

V usage is TRBV27 and J usage is TRBJ1-2, with a tentative D call TRBD1 (6 bases). V dropped 6 bases and J dropped 4 bases, with 15 bases sitting between them. Germline V gene sequence: CDR1 MNHEY, CDR2 SMNVEV (reference sequence). This CDR3 region has 14 residues. The CDR3 nucleotides are TGTGCCAGCAGACGGAGTACAGGGAGCTATGGCTACACCTTC. Encoded protein: CASRRSTGSYGYTF.

The chain couples TRBV7-9 to TRBJ2-1; either TRBD1 or TRBD2 may fit D (5 bases each). Trimming removed 8 bases from V and 1 base from J, with 24 bases in between. CDR1 and CDR2 (germline): SEHNR, FQNEAQ (reference sequence). This CDR3 is built from 18 residues. CDR3 in amino acids: CASFPNRGPPGSYNEQFF. The CDR3 region has the DNA TGTGCCAGCTTCCCTAACCGGGGACCACCGGGATCCTACAATGAGCAGTTCTTC.

The rearrangement uses TRBV7-9 and TRBJ2-7, with 9 bases that match TRBD1. Per germline, CDR1 SEHNR and CDR2 FQNEAQ (reference sequence). The CDR3 totals 16 residues. Unmatched junction bases numbered 10, after V lost 4 bases and J lost 3 bases. The CDR3 loop reads CASSWGQGGSGYEQYF. The CDR3 DNA reads TGTGCCAGCAGCTGGGGACAGGGAGGATCGGGCTACGAGCAGTACTTC.

This chain connects TRBV18 to TRBJ1-5; D might be TRBD1 (5 bases). V dropped 1 base and J dropped 0 bases, with 10 bases sitting between them. The length of the CDR3 is 16 residues. Looked up from germline, CDR1 is KGHSH and CDR2 is LQKENI. This CDR3 reads CASSPRKGISNQPQHF. In DNA form, the CDR3 reads TGTGCCAGCTCACCACGGAAGGGGATTAGCAATCAGCCCCAGCATTTT.